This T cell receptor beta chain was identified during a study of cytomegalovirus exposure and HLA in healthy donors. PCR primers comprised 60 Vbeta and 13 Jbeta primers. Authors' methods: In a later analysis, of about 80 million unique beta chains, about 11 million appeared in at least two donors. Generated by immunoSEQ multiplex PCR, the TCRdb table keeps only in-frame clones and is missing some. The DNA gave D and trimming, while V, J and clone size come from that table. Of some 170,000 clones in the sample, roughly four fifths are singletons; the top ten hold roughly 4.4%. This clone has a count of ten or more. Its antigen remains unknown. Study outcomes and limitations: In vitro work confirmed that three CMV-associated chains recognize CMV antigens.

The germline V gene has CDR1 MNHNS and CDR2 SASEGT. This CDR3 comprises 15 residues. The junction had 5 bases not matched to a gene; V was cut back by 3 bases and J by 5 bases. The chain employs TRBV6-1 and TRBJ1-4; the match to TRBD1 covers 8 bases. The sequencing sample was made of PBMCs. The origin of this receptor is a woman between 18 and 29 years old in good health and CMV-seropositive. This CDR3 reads CASSEGRTGNEKLFF. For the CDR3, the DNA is TGTGCCAGCAGTGAGGGCCGGACAGGGAATGAAAAACTGTTTTTT.